Below are 31 T cell receptor beta chains sequenced from a single sample in a study of blood T cell repertoires in COVID-19. Only in-frame clones appear in the TCRdb table, and some are missing; sequencing was by immunoSEQ multiplex PCR. The table includes a few hundred thousand clones, roughly 86% detected once. Material for sequencing was peripheral blood. The origin of the receptors is a woman aged 45-65 years with acute or convalescent COVID-19.

This clone was seen a single time. The chain employs TRBV7-8 and TRBJ2-3; perhaps TRBD2 as D (6 bases). V was clipped by 2 bases and J by 0 bases, with 27 bases between them. Germline CDR1 is SGHVS and CDR2 is FQNEAQ. The CDR3 extends over 21 amino acids. Here the CDR3 DNA reads TGTGCCAGCAGCTTAAATTTTAAGTTAGCGGAGTTACGAGTTAGCACAGATACGCAGTATTTT. This translates into CASSLNFKLAELRVSTDTQYF.

The genes are TRBV7-2 and TRBJ2-1; D is perhaps TRBD2 (5 bases). This CDR3 has 15 residues. Germline V gives CDR1 SGHTA, CDR2 FQGNSA. Trimming left V 0 bases short and J 0 bases short, with 6 bases between. Here the CDR3 DNA reads TGTGCCAGCAGCTTAGCTAGCGACTCCTACAATGAGCAGTTCTTC. Amino acids: CASSLASDSYNEQFF.

With respect to this clone: A read error may produce the germline difference seen at one junction end. The V call is TRBV27, the J call TRBJ1-1, with TRBD1 as a possible D gene (5 bases). This CDR3 comprises 13 residues. Germline loops: CDR1 MNHEY, CDR2 SMNVEV (reference sequence). The CDR3 here is CASSLFRVTAAFF. Here the CDR3 DNA reads TGTGCCAGCAGTTTATTCAGGGTCACTGCAGCTTTCTTT.

This sequence joins TRBV19 and TRBJ2-7; 8 bases agree with TRBD1. The CDR3 spans 15 residues. Germline CDR1 LNHDA, CDR2 SQIVND (reference sequence). Trimming took 4 bases from V and 6 from J; bases not matched to a gene: 11. Here the CDR3 DNA reads TGTGCCAGTAGTAACACCGGACAGGGTAATGGCGAGCAGTACTTC. It codes for CASSNTGQGNGEQYF.

The V call is TRBV28, the J call TRBJ2-7; D possibly corresponds to TRBD1 (6 bases). This CDR3 is built from 13 residues. V lost 5 bases and J lost 3, with 11 bases in between. CDR1 and CDR2 from the germline V gene are MDHEN and SYDVKM. CDR3 sequence (DNA): TGTGCCAGCAGTCCCGACAGGTTCTACGAGCAGTACTTC. It is translated as CASSPDRFYEQYF. The full variable domain, rest sourced from reference TRBV28 and TRBJ2-7, is DVKVTQSSRYLVKRTGEKVFLECVQDMDHENMFWYRQDPGLGLRLIYFSYDVKMKEKGDIPEGYSVSREKKERFSLILESASTNQTSMYLCASSPDRFYEQYFGPGTRLTVT.

The chain employs TRBV7-3 and TRBJ2-5, with TRBD2 as a possible D gene (6 bases). The V gene's germline CDR1 is SGHTA and CDR2 FQGTGA. Deletions cut 3 bases from V and 5 bases from J, with 7 bases between. The CDR3 length is 12 residues. The CDR3 reads CASSFGSETQYF. The CDR3 coding sequence is TGTGCCAGCAGCTTCGGGAGTGAGACCCAGTACTTC. Drawing the rest from reference TRBV7-3 and TRBJ2-5, the complete variable domain is GAGVSQTPSNKVTEKGKYVELRCDPISGHTALYWYRQSLGQGPEFLIYFQGTGAADDSGLPNDRFFAVRPEGSVSTLKIQRTERGDSAVYLCASSFGSETQYFGPGTRLLVL.

The rearrangement joins TRBV6-1 to TRBJ1-4, with TRBD1 as a possible D gene (5 bases). The CDR3 loop spans 14 amino acids. Germline V gene lookup returns CDR1 MNHNS and CDR2 SASEGT. V was pared by 3 bases and J by 8 bases, with 13 bases between. DNA of the CDR3: TGTGCCAGCAGTGACCGCCAGGGAGGGGAAAAACTGTTTTTT. Amino acids: CASSDRQGGEKLFF.

V gene TRBV20-1 combines with J gene TRBJ2-3; no definite D call. Trimming stripped 3 bases from V and 0 bases from J, with 10 bases between. CDR3 length: 14 amino acids. Germline lookup yields CDR1 DFQATT and CDR2 SNEGSKA (reference sequence). CDR3 protein: CSASVRLSTDTQYF. CDR3 sequence (DNA): TGCAGTGCTAGTGTTAGACTCAGCACAGATACGCAGTATTTT.

This chain joins TRBV15 and TRBJ1-6; the D gene is possibly TRBD1 (6 bases). Germline assignment: CDR1 LNHNV and CDR2 YYDKDF (reference sequence). The V end lost 1 base, the J end lost 6 bases, and 10 bases lay between the germline ends. The CDR3 runs 15 residues. The CDR3 is CATSRAGTSNSPLHF. The CDR3 region has the DNA TGTGCCACCAGCAGAGCCGGGACAAGTAATTCACCCCTCCACTTT.

This clone has a single count. The chain combines TRBV18 with TRBJ1-1; 10 nucleotides match TRBD1. The CDR3 spans 16 residues. V shed 4 bases and J 0 bases; nucleotides not matched to a gene: 5. Germline V gene data show CDR1 as KGHSH and CDR2 as LQKENI. Written as DNA, the CDR3 is TGTGCCAGCTCACGGGACAGGGGAGGGTTGAACACTGAAGCTTTCTTT. Encoded protein: CASSRDRGGLNTEAFF. Based on the CDR3 plus reference TRBV18 and TRBJ1-1, the full variable domain is NAGVMQNPRHLVRRRGQEARLRCSPMKGHSHVYWYRQLPEEGLKFMVYLQKENIIDESGMPKERFSAEFPKEGPSILRIQQVVRGDSAAYFCASSRDRGGLNTEAFFGQGTRLTVV.

The rearrangement uses TRBV7-2 and TRBJ2-1, with a weak D call TRBD2 (5 bases). V lost 3 bases and J lost 8, with 14 bases in between. This CDR3 has 14 residues. CDR1 is SGHTA, CDR2 FQGNSA, per germline. Here the CDR3 reads CASSLSSLDYEQFF. The DNA of the CDR3 is TGTGCCAGCAGCTTGTCTTCACTAGACTATGAGCAGTTCTTC.

The genes are TRBV18 and TRBJ1-1; 7 nucleotides line up with TRBD1. This CDR3 is built from 15 residues. Trimming at V came to 3 bases and at J to 0 bases, leaving 4 bases not matched to a gene. Germline-derived CDR1 and CDR2 are KGHSH and LQKENI. The CDR3 here is CASSPVQGLNTEAFF. CDR3 nucleotide sequence: TGTGCCAGCTCACCCGTACAGGGGTTGAACACTGAAGCTTTCTTT. Filled out from reference TRBV18 and TRBJ1-1, the complete variable domain reads NAGVMQNPRHLVRRRGQEARLRCSPMKGHSHVYWYRQLPEEGLKFMVYLQKENIIDESGMPKERFSAEFPKEGPSILRIQQVVRGDSAAYFCASSPVQGLNTEAFFGQGTRLTVV.

The chain recombines TRBV2 with TRBJ1-1; the D gene is possibly TRBD1 (6 bases). The CDR3 totals 14 residues. Trimming cost V 7 bases and J 5 bases, with 17 bases left between them. The germline CDR1 and CDR2 sequences are SNHLY and FYNNEI. This chain's CDR3 is CASIRTDPATEAFF. The CDR3 coding sequence is TGTGCCAGCATCAGGACAGACCCCGCGACTGAAGCTTTCTTT.

The chain is built from TRBV7-2 and TRBJ2-5, with TRBD1 as a possible D gene (5 bases). The CDR3 consists of 14 residues. Germline lookup yields CDR1 SGHTA and CDR2 FQGNSA. The V and J ends lost 4 bases and 3 bases respectively, with 12 bases between them. Written as DNA, the CDR3 is TGTGCCAGCAGCTGGGGCCAGGCTAAAGAGACCCAGTACTTC. Translating gives CASSWGQAKETQYF.

V and J are TRBV27 and TRBJ1-2; a weak D match, TRBD1 (6 bases). With 5 bases removed from V and 2 bases from J, the gap between germline ends came to 9 bases. Germline V gene lookup returns CDR1 MNHEY and CDR2 SMNVEV (reference sequence). The CDR3 is made up of 13 amino acids. CDR3 sequence: CASSITGNYGYTF. The DNA of the CDR3 is TGTGCCAGCAGTATAACAGGGAACTATGGCTACACCTTC.

The chain combines TRBV10-3 with TRBJ2-1; 10 bases agree with TRBD2. Per germline, CDR1 ENHRY and CDR2 SYGVKD. With 2 bases clipped from V and 8 bases from J, the junction kept 3 bases outside the gene matches. This CDR3 is 14 amino acids long. CDR3 region: CAISEGLAAHEQFF. The CDR3 nucleotides are TGTGCCATCAGTGAGGGACTAGCGGCCCATGAGCAGTTCTTC.

The chain joins TRBV7-9 to TRBJ1-3; D gene ambiguous. Germline V lookup: CDR1 SEHNR, CDR2 FQNEAQ (reference sequence). The CDR3 loop spans 14 amino acids. V lost 2 bases, J lost 3 bases, and 8 bases lay in between. The CDR3, as DNA: TGTGCCAGCAGCTTACGGGATTTTGGAAACACCATATATTTT. Its translation: CASSLRDFGNTIYF.

In DNA, the CDR3 is TGCGCCAGCAGCCAAGATTCGGGGCGGGGGACGCAGTATTTT. Protein product: CASSQDSGRGTQYF. This chain links TRBV4-3 with TRBJ2-3; TRBD2 matches at 7 bases. The V gene end was trimmed by 0 bases and the J gene end by 9 bases; junction bases not matched to a gene: 6. CDR3 length equals 14 residues. CDR1 and CDR2 (germline): LGHNA, YSLEER.

This chain joins TRBV3-1 (or the pseudogene TRBV3-2) and TRBJ2-7; TRBD2 agrees at 7 bases. Germline V CDR1 and CDR2: LGHDT, YNNKEL (reference sequence). Germline trimming cut 1 base from V and 2 bases from J; bases unmatched to any gene: 5. This CDR3 spans 15 amino acids. CDR3 amino acids: CASSQGLADTYEQYF. For the CDR3, the DNA is TGTGCCAGCAGCCAAGGTCTAGCGGATACCTACGAGCAGTACTTC.

The chain employs TRBV28 and TRBJ1-6, with 9 bases lining up with TRBD1. This CDR3 is 19 amino acids long. V shed 6 bases and J 0 bases; nucleotides not matched to a gene: 12. In germline, CDR1 is MDHEN, CDR2 SYDVKM. CDR3 loop: CASSPILTGGSSYNSPLHF. Written as DNA, the CDR3 is TGTGCCAGCAGCCCGATACTTACAGGGGGCAGCTCCTATAATTCACCCCTCCACTTT.

The rearrangement links TRBV18 to TRBJ1-1; weak D call: TRBD1 (6 bases). Germline V gene sequence: CDR1 KGHSH, CDR2 LQKENI. The V end lost 4 bases, the J end lost 4 bases, and 10 bases lay between the germline ends. This CDR3 comprises 13 residues. CDR3 coding DNA: TGTGCCAGCTCACTAACAGGGCTCACTGAAGCTTTCTTT. Its protein is CASSLTGLTEAFF.

The V call is TRBV9, the J call TRBJ2-6; TRBD2 agrees at 14 bases. Germline-derived CDR1 and CDR2 are SGDLS and YYNGEE. V lost 0 bases, J lost 2 bases, and 7 bases stayed unmatched. This CDR3 spans 20 amino acids. The CDR3 DNA sequence: TGTGCCAGCAGCGTAGCCGGACTAGCGGGAGGAAGCCCTGGGGCCAACGTCCTGACTTTC. It encodes CASSVAGLAGGSPGANVLTF. Full variable domain (rest looked up from reference TRBV9 and TRBJ2-6): DSGVTQTPKHLITATGQRVTLRCSPRSGDLSVYWYQQSLDQGLQFLIQYYNGEERAKGNILERFSAQQFPDLHSELNLSSLELGDSALYFCASSVAGLAGGSPGANVLTFGAGSRLTVL.

This chain uses TRBV29-1 with TRBJ1-1; weak D call: TRBD1 (5 bases). Germline values: CDR1 SQVTM, CDR2 ANQGSEA. V was cut by 1 base and J by 3 bases, with 9 bases left in between. This CDR3 spans 13 amino acids. The CDR3 is CSVEVGTYTEAFF. In DNA form, the CDR3 reads TGCAGCGTTGAAGTGGGGACTTACACTGAAGCTTTCTTT.

The chain combines TRBV5-6 with TRBJ2-1; D is perhaps TRBD1 (5 bases). Looked up from germline, CDR1 is SGHDT and CDR2 is YYEEEE. This CDR3 has 14 amino acids. Trimming removed 0 bases from V and 4 bases from J, with 8 bases in between. The CDR3 here is CASSLAQEYNEQFF. CDR3 sequence (DNA): TGTGCCAGCAGCTTGGCACAGGAATACAATGAGCAGTTCTTC.

The chain employs TRBV18 and TRBJ1-4; TRBD1 matches at 8 bases. Germline V gene lookup returns CDR1 KGHSH and CDR2 LQKENI. Losses at the gene ends were 4 bases for V and 10 bases for J; bases not matched to a gene: 11. The CDR3 extends over 15 amino acids. The CDR3 is CASSHETGGLAKLFF. The CDR3 DNA is TGTGCCAGCTCACACGAAACAGGGGGGCTGGCAAAACTGTTTTTT.

The chain recombines TRBV4-2 with TRBJ1-5, with 9 bases lining up with TRBD1. The germline gives CDR1 LGHNA, CDR2 YNFKEQ. V lost 3 bases to trimming and J lost 2 bases; unmatched junction nucleotides: 5. This CDR3 has 16 amino acids. CDR3 DNA: TGTGCCAGCAGCCATAGCCGGGACAGGGGCAATCAGCCCCAGCATTTT. This codes for CASSHSRDRGNQPQHF.

This chain connects TRBV7-9 to TRBJ1-5; no definite D call. Germline V CDR1 and CDR2: SEHNR, FQNEAQ (reference sequence). Trimming stripped 2 bases from V and 0 bases from J, with 11 bases between. The CDR3 has 16 amino acids. The CDR3 here is CASSLRWRSSNQPQHF. The CDR3 DNA reads as TGTGCCAGCAGCTTACGGTGGAGGTCTAGCAATCAGCCCCAGCATTTT.

V usage is TRBV7-3 and J usage is TRBJ2-5; D gene uncertain. Germline CDR1 reads SGHTA; CDR2 reads FQGTGA. CDR3 length equals 13 residues. V lost 3 bases to trimming and J lost 0 bases, with 5 bases between them. CDR3 region: CASSFENQETQYF. The DNA of the CDR3 is TGTGCCAGCAGCTTTGAGAACCAAGAGACCCAGTACTTC. Using reference TRBV7-3 and TRBJ2-5 for the parts outside the CDR3, the full variable domain is GAGVSQTPSNKVTEKGKYVELRCDPISGHTALYWYRQSLGQGPEFLIYFQGTGAADDSGLPNDRFFAVRPEGSVSTLKIQRTERGDSAVYLCASSFENQETQYFGPGTRLLVL.

This clone occurred a few times. This chain connects TRBV7-8 to TRBJ1-2; TRBD1 matches 7 bases. CDR1 is SGHVS and CDR2 is FQNEAQ in the germline V gene. This CDR3 spans 15 amino acids. J gave up 2 bases and V 4 bases, and 7 bases lay outside the gene matches. CDR3 region: CASSSHGQANYGYTF. The CDR3 DNA is TGTGCCAGCAGCTCCCATGGACAGGCCAACTATGGCTACACCTTC. Full variable domain (outside the CDR3, taken from reference TRBV7-8 and TRBJ1-2): GAGVSQSPRYKVAKRGQDVALRCDPISGHVSLFWYQQALGQGPEFLTYFQNEAQLDKSGLPSDRFFAERPEGSVSTLKIQRTQQEDSAVYLCASSSHGQANYGYTFGSGTRLTVV.

About this clone: No DNA is shown, since the ends of the CDR3 on it are uncertain; the CDR3 is the one TCRdb lists. The chain is built from TRBV28 and TRBJ1-1; the table's D gene call, TRBD1, was not cross checked with the DNA. The CDR3 is 15 amino acids long, termini counted. CDR1 and CDR2 (germline): MDHEN, SYDVKM. Here the CDR3 reads CASTSGQGPNTEAFF.

This clone turned up a few times. The V and J genes are TRBV7-3 and TRBJ2-3; D remains ambiguous. Germline V lookup: CDR1 SGHTA, CDR2 FQGTGA. V lost 1 base, J lost 0 bases, and 5 bases lay in between. This CDR3 is built from 14 residues. CDR3 region: CASSLRPSTDTQYF. The DNA of the CDR3 is TGTGCCAGCAGCTTAAGGCCTAGCACAGATACGCAGTATTTT.